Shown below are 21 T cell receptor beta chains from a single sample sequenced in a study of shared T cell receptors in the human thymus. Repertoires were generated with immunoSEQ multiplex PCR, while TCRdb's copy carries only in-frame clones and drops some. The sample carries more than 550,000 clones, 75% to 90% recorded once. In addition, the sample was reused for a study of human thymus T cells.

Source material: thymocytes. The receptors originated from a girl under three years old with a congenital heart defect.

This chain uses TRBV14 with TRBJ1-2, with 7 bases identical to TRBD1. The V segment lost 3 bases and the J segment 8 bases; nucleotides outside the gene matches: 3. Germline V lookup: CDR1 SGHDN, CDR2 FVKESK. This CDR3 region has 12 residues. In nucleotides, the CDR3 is TGTGCCAGCAGCCAGGGACAGCGGGGCTACACCTTC. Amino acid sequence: CASSQGQRGYTF.

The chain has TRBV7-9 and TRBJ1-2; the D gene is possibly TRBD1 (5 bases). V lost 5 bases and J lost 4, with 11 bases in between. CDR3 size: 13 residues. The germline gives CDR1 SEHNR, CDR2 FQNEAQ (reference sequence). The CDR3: CASSRNRSYGYTF. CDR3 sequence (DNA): TGTGCCAGCAGCAGAAACAGGTCCTATGGCTACACCTTC.

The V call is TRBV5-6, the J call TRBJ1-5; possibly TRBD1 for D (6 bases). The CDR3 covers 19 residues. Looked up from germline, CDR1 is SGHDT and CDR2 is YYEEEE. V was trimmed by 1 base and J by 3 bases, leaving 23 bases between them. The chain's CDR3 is CASSLSRKDRYLVNQPQHF. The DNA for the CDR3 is TGTGCCAGCAGCTTGTCGCGGAAGGACAGATATCTTGTCAATCAGCCCCAGCATTTT. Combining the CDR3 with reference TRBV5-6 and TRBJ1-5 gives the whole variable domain DAGVTQSPTHLIKTRGQQVTLRCSPKSGHDTVSWYQQALGQGPQFIFQYYEEEERQRGNFPDRFSGHQFPNYSSELNVNALLLGDSALYLCASSLSRKDRYLVNQPQHFGDGTRLSIL.

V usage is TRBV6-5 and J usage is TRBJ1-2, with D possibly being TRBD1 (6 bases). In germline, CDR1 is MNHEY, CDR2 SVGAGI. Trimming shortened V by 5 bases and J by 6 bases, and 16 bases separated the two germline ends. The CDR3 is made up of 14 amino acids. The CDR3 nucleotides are TGTGCCAGCAGTGAACGAGAACAGGGCAATGGCTACACCTTC. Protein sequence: CASSEREQGNGYTF.

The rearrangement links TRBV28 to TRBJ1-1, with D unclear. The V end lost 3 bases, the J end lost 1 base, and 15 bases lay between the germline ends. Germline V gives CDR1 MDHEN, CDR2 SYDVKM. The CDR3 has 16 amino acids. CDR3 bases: TGTGCCAGCAGTTTTCACCCCCCAGATGAGAACACTGAAGCTTTCTTT. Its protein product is CASSFHPPDENTEAFF. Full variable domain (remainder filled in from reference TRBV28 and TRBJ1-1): DVKVTQSSRYLVKRTGEKVFLECVQDMDHENMFWYRQDPGLGLRLIYFSYDVKMKEKGDIPEGYSVSREKKERFSLILESASTNQTSMYLCASSFHPPDENTEAFFGQGTRLTVV.

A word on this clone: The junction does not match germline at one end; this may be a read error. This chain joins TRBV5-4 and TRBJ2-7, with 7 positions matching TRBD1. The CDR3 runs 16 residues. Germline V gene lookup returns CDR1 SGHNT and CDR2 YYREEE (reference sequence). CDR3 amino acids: CASSKSRRTGPNEQYF. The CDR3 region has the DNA TGTGCCAGCAGCAAGAGCCGCAGGACAGGCCCGAACGAACAGTACTTC. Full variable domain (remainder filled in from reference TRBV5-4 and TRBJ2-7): ETGVTQSPTHLIKTRGQQVTLRCSSQSGHNTVSWYQQALGQGPQFIFQYYREEENGRGNFPPRFSGLQFPNYSSELNVNALELDDSALYLCASSKSRRTGPNEQYFGPGTRLTVT.

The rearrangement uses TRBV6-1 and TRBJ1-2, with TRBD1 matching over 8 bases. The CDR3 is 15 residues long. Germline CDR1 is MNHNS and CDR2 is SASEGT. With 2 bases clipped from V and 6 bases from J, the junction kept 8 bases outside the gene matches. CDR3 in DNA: TGTGCCAGCAGTGAACGGACAGGGAGGGACCATGGCTACACCTTC. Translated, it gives CASSERTGRDHGYTF.

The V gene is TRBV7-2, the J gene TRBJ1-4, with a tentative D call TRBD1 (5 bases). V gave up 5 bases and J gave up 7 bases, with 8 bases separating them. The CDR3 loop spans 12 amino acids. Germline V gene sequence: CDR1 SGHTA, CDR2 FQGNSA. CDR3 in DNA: TGTGCCAGCAGCGGGGGAGGTGAAAAACTGTTTTTT. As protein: CASSGGGEKLFF.

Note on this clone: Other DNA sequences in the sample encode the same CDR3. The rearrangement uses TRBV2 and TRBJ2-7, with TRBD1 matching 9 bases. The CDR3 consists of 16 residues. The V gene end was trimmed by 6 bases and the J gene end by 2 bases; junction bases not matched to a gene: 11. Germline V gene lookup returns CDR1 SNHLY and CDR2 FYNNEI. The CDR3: CASSEITGTGTYEQYF. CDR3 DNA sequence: TGTGCCAGCAGCGAGATCACGGGGACAGGGACCTACGAGCAGTACTTC. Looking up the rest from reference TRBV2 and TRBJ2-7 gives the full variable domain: EPEVTQTPSHQVTQMGQEVILRCVPISNHLYFYWYRQILGQKVEFLVSFYNNEISEKSEIFDDQFSVERPDGSNFTLKIRSTKLEDSAMYFCASSEITGTGTYEQYFGPGTRLTVT.

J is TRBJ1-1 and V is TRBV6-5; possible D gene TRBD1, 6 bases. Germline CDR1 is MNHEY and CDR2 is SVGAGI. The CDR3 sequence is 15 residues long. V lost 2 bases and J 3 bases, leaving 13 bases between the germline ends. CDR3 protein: CASSYGGRAYTEAFF. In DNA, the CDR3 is TGTGCCAGCAGTTACGGGGGCAGGGCCTACACTGAAGCTTTCTTT.

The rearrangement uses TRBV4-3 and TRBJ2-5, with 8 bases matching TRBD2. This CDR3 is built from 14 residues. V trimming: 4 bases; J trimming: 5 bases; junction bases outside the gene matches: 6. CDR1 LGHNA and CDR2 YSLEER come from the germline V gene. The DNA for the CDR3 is TGCGCCAGCAGCCTCAGCGGGGGAGAGGAGACCCAGTACTTC. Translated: CASSLSGGEETQYF.

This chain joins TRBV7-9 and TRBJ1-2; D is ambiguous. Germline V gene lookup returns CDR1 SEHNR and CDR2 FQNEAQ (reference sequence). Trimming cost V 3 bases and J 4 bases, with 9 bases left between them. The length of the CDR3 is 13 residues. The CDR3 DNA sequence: TGTGCCAGCAGCTTGGGCCGGATCTATGGCTACACCTTC. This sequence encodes CASSLGRIYGYTF.

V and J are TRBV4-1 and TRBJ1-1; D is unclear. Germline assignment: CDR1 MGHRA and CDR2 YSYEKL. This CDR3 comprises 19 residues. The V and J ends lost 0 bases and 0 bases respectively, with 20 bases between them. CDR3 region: CASSQDRRTLSFLNTEAFF. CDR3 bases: TGCGCCAGCAGCCAAGATCGGCGGACTCTAAGTTTTCTGAACACTGAAGCTTTCTTT.

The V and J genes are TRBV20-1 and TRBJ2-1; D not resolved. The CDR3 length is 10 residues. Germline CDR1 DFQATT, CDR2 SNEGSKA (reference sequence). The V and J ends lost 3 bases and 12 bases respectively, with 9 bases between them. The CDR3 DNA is TGCAGTGCTAGTGCTCGCGGGCAGTTCTTC. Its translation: CSASARGQFF.

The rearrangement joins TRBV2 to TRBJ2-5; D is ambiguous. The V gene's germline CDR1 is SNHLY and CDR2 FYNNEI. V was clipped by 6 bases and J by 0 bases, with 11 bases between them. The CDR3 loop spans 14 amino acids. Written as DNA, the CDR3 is TGTGCCAGCAGACCCCGGGTAAACCAAGAGACCCAGTACTTC. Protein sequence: CASRPRVNQETQYF.

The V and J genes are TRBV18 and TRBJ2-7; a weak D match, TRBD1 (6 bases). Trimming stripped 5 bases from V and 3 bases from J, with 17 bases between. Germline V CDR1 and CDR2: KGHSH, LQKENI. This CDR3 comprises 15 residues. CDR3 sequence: CASSAYRVRIYEQYF. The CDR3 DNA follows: TGTGCCAGCTCAGCCTACAGGGTGAGAATCTACGAGCAGTACTTC.

The CDR3 spells CASSLTGQGRNYGYTF. The CDR3 DNA sequence: TGTGCCAGCAGTTTAACCGGGCAGGGAAGGAACTATGGCTACACCTTC. The gene calls are TRBV28 and TRBJ1-2; a weak D match, TRBD1 (5 bases). V was clipped by 2 bases and J by 2 bases, with 15 bases between them. This CDR3 region has 16 residues. Germline-derived CDR1 and CDR2 are MDHEN and SYDVKM.

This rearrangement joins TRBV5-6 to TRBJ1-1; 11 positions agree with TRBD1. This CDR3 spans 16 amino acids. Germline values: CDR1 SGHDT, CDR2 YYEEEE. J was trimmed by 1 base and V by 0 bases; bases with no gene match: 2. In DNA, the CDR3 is TGTGCCAGCAGCTTGGTGGGACAGGGGGGGAACACTGAAGCTTTCTTT. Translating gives CASSLVGQGGNTEAFF.

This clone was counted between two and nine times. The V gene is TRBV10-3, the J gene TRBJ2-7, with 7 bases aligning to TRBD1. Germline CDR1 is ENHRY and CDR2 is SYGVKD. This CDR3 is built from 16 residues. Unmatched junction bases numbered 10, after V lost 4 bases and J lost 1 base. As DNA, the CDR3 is TGTGCCATCAGTGGTAACAGGGGACCGGGGTCCTACGAGCAGTACTTC. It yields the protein CAISGNRGPGSYEQYF.

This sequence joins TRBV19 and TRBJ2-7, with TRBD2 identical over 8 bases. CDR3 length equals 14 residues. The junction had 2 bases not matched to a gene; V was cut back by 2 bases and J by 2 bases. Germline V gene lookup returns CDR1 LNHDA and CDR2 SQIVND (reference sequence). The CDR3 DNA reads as TGTGCCAGTAGTATAAGGCGGGGGGCCTACGAGCAGTACTTC. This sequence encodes CASSIRRGAYEQYF.

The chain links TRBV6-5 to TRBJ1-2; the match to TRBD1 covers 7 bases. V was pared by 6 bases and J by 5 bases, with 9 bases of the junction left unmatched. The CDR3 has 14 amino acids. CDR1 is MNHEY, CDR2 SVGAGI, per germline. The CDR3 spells CASSITGEVYGYTF. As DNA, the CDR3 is TGTGCCAGCAGCATAACAGGGGAGGTATATGGCTACACCTTC.